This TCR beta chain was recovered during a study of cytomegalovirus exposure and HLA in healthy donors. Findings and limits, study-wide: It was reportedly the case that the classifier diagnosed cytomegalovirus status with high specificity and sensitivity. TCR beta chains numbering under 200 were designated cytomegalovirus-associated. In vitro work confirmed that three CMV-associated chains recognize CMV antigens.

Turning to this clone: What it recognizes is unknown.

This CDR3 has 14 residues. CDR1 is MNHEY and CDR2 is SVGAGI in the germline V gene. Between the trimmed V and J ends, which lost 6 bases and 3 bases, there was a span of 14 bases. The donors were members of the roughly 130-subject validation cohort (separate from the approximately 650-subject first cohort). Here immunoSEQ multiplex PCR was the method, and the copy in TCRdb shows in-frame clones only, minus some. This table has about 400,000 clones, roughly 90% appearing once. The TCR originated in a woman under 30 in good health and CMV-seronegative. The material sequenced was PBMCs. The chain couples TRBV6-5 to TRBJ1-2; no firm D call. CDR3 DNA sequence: TGTGCCAGCAGCCCTCTCTACAGCTACTATGGCTACACCTTC. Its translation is CASSPLYSYYGYTF.